These 32 T cell receptor beta chains were all obtained from the same sample, sequenced in a study of CD8 T cells in ankylosing spondylitis (dated by TCRdb to between 2016 and 2019). The library came from 5' RACE. The sequencing machine was an Illumina HiSeq 2500. TCRdb trimmed the raw reads at Q25, called clones with MiXCR and kept productive beta chains. Each CDR3 protein appears once, grouped with its most common genes and DNA. This sample lists roughly 230,000 distinct CDR3 sequences; roughly 8% were detected once. The ten largest account for 4.5% to 5% of the sample. The specimen sequenced was blood, either unsorted or a sorted T cell fraction (not recorded which). These receptors were obtained from a female donor with ankylosing spondylitis or in good health (not recorded which).

This clonotype has just a few counts. The chain couples TRBV10-3 to TRBJ1-5; a weak D match, TRBD1 (6 bases). The V gene lost 6 bases and the J gene lost 7 bases, with 16 bases spanning the gap. CDR3 length: 14 amino acids. Germline V gene data show CDR1 as ENHRY and CDR2 as SYGVKD. In DNA, the CDR3 is TGTGCCATCAGCCCTGGACAGTCAGCCCAGCCCCAGCATTTT. Protein: CAISPGQSAQPQHF.

This clonotype was seen only a few times. This chain joins TRBV20-1 and TRBJ1-2; D possibly corresponds to TRBD1 (5 bases). Germline-derived CDR1 and CDR2 are DFQATT and SNEGSKA (reference sequence). V was cut by 1 base and J by 7 bases, with 13 bases left in between. This CDR3 is built from 13 residues. CDR3 nucleotides: TGCAGTGCTAGAGGAGAAGGGGCGAGTGGCTACACCTTC. Its translation is CSARGEGASGYTF.

This clonotype has a handful of counts. The chain is built from TRBV7-2 and TRBJ2-1; no reliable D call. With 3 bases removed from V and 8 bases from J, the gap between germline ends came to 8 bases. In germline, CDR1 is SGHTA, CDR2 FQGNSA. This CDR3 is 12 amino acids long. As DNA, the CDR3 is TGTGCCAGCAGCTTTCAGCGCTATGAGCAGTTCTTC. Residues: CASSFQRYEQFF.

This clonotype turned up a few times. This rearrangement joins TRBV11-2 to TRBJ2-3; perhaps TRBD1 as D (5 bases). Germline CDR1 SGHAT, CDR2 FQNNGV. The CDR3 has 15 residues. The V end lost 2 bases, the J end lost 0 bases, and 9 bases lay between the germline ends. CDR3 amino acids: CASSLMGRSTDTQYF. In DNA, the CDR3 is TGTGCCAGCAGCTTAATGGGGCGGAGCACAGATACGCAGTATTTT.

This clonotype was counted many times. This chain joins TRBV29-1 and TRBJ2-3; 14 positions agree with TRBD2. The CDR3 loop spans 16 amino acids. Germline V gene sequence: CDR1 SQVTM, CDR2 ANQGSEA. Losses at the gene ends were 3 bases for V and 3 bases for J; bases not matched to a gene: 5. In nucleotides, the CDR3 is TGCAGCGTTGACCTAGGGACTAGCGGGAGAACAGATACGCAGTATTTT. Translated, it gives CSVDLGTSGRTDTQYF.

This chain connects TRBV6-2 or TRBV6-3 to TRBJ2-7; no firm D call. Germline CDR1 reads MNHEY; CDR2 reads SVGEGT. Between the trimmed V and J ends, which lost 4 bases and 2 bases, there was a span of 9 bases. The CDR3 has 13 residues. The CDR3: CASSSIETYEQYF. In nucleotides, the CDR3 is TGTGCCAGCAGTTCTATAGAGACCTACGAGCAGTACTTC.

This clonotype was observed at least ten times. V gene TRBV5-5 combines with J gene TRBJ1-1; D is unresolved. This CDR3 region has 12 residues. CDR1 is SGHKS, CDR2 YYEKEE, per germline (reference sequence). The V gene lost 4 bases and the J gene lost 2 bases, with 6 bases spanning the gap. The CDR3 nucleotides are TGTGCCAGCAGCGCTAGTAACACTGAAGCTTTCTTT. Translated: CASSASNTEAFF.

This clonotype was detected many times. CDR3 in amino acids: CASSPHQSGTQYF. In DNA, the CDR3 is TGTGCCAGCAGCCCTCACCAATCGGGGACCCAGTACTTC. The chain has TRBV28 and TRBJ2-5; no firm D call. Germline assignment: CDR1 MDHEN and CDR2 SYDVKM. CDR3 length: 13 amino acids. V dropped 6 bases and J dropped 7 bases, with 15 bases sitting between them.

Of note for this clonotype: Just one base apart from a much larger clone, this may be a read error. The chain has TRBV6-4 and TRBJ2-1; 7 nucleotides align to TRBD1. CDR3 length: 16 amino acids. J was trimmed by 6 bases and V by 0 bases; bases with no gene match: 8. Germline-derived CDR1 and CDR2 are MRHNA and SNTAGT. The CDR3 DNA sequence: TGTGCCAGCAGTGACTCGACAACAGGGGCTTGCAATGAGCAGTTCTTC. Translation: CASSDSTTGACNEQFF.

This clonotype was counted many times. The gene calls are TRBV7-6 and TRBJ2-1; 14 positions match TRBD2. This CDR3 region has 19 residues. CDR1 SGHVS and CDR2 FNYEAQ come from the germline V gene. V lost 4 bases to trimming and J lost 0 bases; unmatched junction nucleotides: 8. The CDR3 spells CASSSRLAGGDFSYNEQFF. Written as DNA, the CDR3 is TGTGCCAGCAGCTCGAGACTAGCGGGAGGGGATTTCTCCTACAATGAGCAGTTCTTC.

This clonotype was seen a handful of times. The J gene is TRBJ2-1, the V gene TRBV28; 11 bases fit TRBD2. V dropped 5 bases and J dropped 4; count of bases not matched to a gene: 10. Germline-derived CDR1 and CDR2 are MDHEN and SYDVKM. CDR3 length: 17 residues. The CDR3 here is CASSPSSGRHYYNEQFF. As DNA, the CDR3 is TGTGCCAGCAGTCCCTCTAGCGGGAGGCACTATTACAATGAGCAGTTCTTC.

There are many counts of this clonotype. J is TRBJ1-6 and V is TRBV11-2; D may be TRBD1 (6 bases). Trimming removed 5 bases from V and 6 bases from J, with 11 bases in between. Germline CDR1 SGHAT, CDR2 FQNNGV. CDR3 length equals 14 residues. CDR3 in amino acids: CASSPGQLNSPLHF. Here the CDR3 DNA reads TGTGCCAGCAGCCCCGGACAGCTTAATTCACCCCTCCACTTT.

The sample holds many counts of this clonotype. The V and J genes are TRBV27 and TRBJ2-5, with D unclear. Germline CDR1 reads MNHEY; CDR2 reads SMNVEV (reference sequence). The ends were cut back, 0 bases at V and 5 bases at J, with 7 bases in the middle. The CDR3 extends over 13 amino acids. The CDR3 DNA is TGTGCCAGCAGTTTATCTAGTATTGAGACCCAGTACTTC. Its translation: CASSLSSIETQYF.

This clonotype was recorded at least ten times. The chain links TRBV5-1 to TRBJ1-2; possible D gene TRBD1, 6 bases. This CDR3 comprises 15 residues. Germline V lookup: CDR1 SGHRS, CDR2 YFSETQ. Deletions cut 4 bases from V and 2 bases from J, with 15 bases between. CDR3 residues: CASSGDLGGNYGYTF. The CDR3 DNA reads as TGCGCCAGCAGCGGGGATTTGGGGGGCAACTATGGCTACACCTTC.

This clonotype was detected only a few times. J is TRBJ1-1 and V is TRBV29-1; no clear D. The CDR3 is 12 amino acids. Germline loops: CDR1 SQVTM, CDR2 ANQGSEA. Trimming stripped 3 bases from V and 5 bases from J, with 10 bases between. This chain's CDR3 is CSVDPWETEAFF. The DNA of the CDR3 is TGCAGCGTTGATCCGTGGGAGACTGAAGCTTTCTTT.

This clonotype was picked up many times. The chain recombines TRBV28 with TRBJ1-5, with D possibly matching TRBD1 (6 bases). Germline CDR1 and CDR2: MDHEN and SYDVKM. This CDR3 comprises 15 residues. The germline V and J ends were trimmed by 7 bases and 0 bases, with 13 bases remaining between them. The CDR3 loop reads CASITQGISNQPQHF. CDR3 nucleotide sequence: TGTGCCAGCATTACACAGGGAATTAGCAATCAGCCCCAGCATTTT.

The DNA of the CDR3 is TGTGCCAGCAGCCCGACTAGTACTGAGCAGTTCTTC. Residues: CASSPTSTEQFF. This chain joins TRBV6-2 or TRBV6-3 and TRBJ2-1; D might be TRBD2 (6 bases). The length of the CDR3 is 12 residues. V was trimmed by 6 bases and J by 9 bases, leaving 12 bases between them. The V gene's germline CDR1 is MNHEY and CDR2 SVGEGT.

This clonotype came up many times. This chain joins TRBV7-2 and TRBJ2-1; 10 nucleotides align to TRBD2. CDR1 is SGHTA, CDR2 FQGNSA, per germline. With V trimmed by 5 bases and J by 2 bases, 9 bases remained unmatched. This CDR3 is 17 amino acids long. The chain's CDR3 is CASSQQAGGPPYNEQFF. Written as DNA, the CDR3 is TGTGCCAGCAGCCAACAAGCGGGAGGGCCGCCCTACAATGAGCAGTTCTTC.

This clonotype has a count of ten or more. The rearrangement joins TRBV12-3 or TRBV12-4 to TRBJ2-5; D is ambiguous. This CDR3 has 11 residues. V was trimmed by 1 base and J by 7 bases, leaving 4 bases between them. The CDR3 coding sequence is TGTGCCAGCAGTTTAGGAGGGACCCAGTACTTC. Amino acid sequence: CASSLGGTQYF.

Worth noting for this clonotype: A much larger clonotype is one base distant, so this may be a read error. The chain uses TRBV18 and TRBJ2-1; D is unresolved. The germline CDR1 and CDR2 sequences are KGHSH and LQKENI. CDR3 length: 12 residues. The CDR3 sequence: CAGSSDYNEQFF. The DNA of the CDR3 is TGTGCCGGCTCTTCGGATTACAATGAGCAGTTCTTC. Looking up the rest from reference TRBV18 and TRBJ2-1 gives the full variable domain: NAGVMQNPRHLVRRRGQEARLRCSPMKGHSHVYWYRQLPEEGLKFMVYLQKENIIDESGMPKERFSAEFPKEGPSILRIQQVVRGDSAAYFCAGSSDYNEQFFGPGTRLTVL.

Many counts were recorded for this clonotype. The chain combines TRBV27 with TRBJ2-3; D gene ambiguous. The CDR3 extends over 16 amino acids. V was shortened by 0 bases and J by 0 bases, with 10 bases between the two germline ends. The germline V gene encodes CDR1 MNHEY and CDR2 SMNVEV (reference sequence). The CDR3 region has the DNA TGTGCCAGCAGTTTATCCGGGTTGGCTAGCACAGATACGCAGTATTTT. As protein: CASSLSGLASTDTQYF.

This clonotype appeared many times. The CDR3 coding sequence is TGCAGTGCTAATAGCGCGGAAGAGACCCAGTACTTC. Amino acids: CSANSAEETQYF. The gene calls are TRBV20-1 and TRBJ2-5, with D tentatively TRBD2 (5 bases). Germline CDR1 reads DFQATT; CDR2 reads SNEGSKA (reference sequence). The CDR3 is made up of 12 amino acids. V was trimmed by 4 bases and J by 3 bases, leaving 9 bases between them.

This clonotype was picked up a small number of times. This chain connects TRBV20-1 to TRBJ1-1, with D unresolved. Germline lookup yields CDR1 DFQATT and CDR2 SNEGSKA (reference sequence). This CDR3 is built from 13 residues. Between the trimmed V and J ends, which lost 6 bases and 0 bases, there was a span of 11 bases. The CDR3 spells CSARPVLNTEAFF. CDR3 nucleotide sequence: TGCAGTGCCCGGCCTGTTCTGAACACTGAAGCTTTCTTT.

The table lists this clonotype with many counts. The rearrangement links TRBV5-1 to TRBJ2-5; TRBD1 matches 9 bases. CDR3 length: 15 amino acids. The V and J ends lost 3 bases and 5 bases, in that order; junction bases with no gene match: 8. Germline assignment: CDR1 SGHRS and CDR2 YFSETQ. The CDR3 nucleotides are TGCGCCAGCAGCTCGGGACAGGGAATGCGGGAGACCCAGTACTTC. It encodes CASSSGQGMRETQYF.

This clonotype was counted at least ten times. The chain combines TRBV10-3 with TRBJ2-1, with 11 bases aligning to TRBD1. With V trimmed by 5 bases and J by 5 bases, 11 bases remained unmatched. The germline gives CDR1 ENHRY, CDR2 SYGVKD. CDR3 length: 17 residues. CDR3 amino acids: CAISNLAGTGGNNEQFF. The CDR3 coding sequence is TGTGCCATCAGTAATCTAGCCGGGACAGGGGGTAACAATGAGCAGTTCTTC.

This chain joins TRBV11-2 and TRBJ1-1, with D hard to call. The CDR3 sequence is 12 residues long. Germline CDR1 SGHAT, CDR2 FQNNGV. Trimming left V 2 bases short and J 7 bases short, with 8 bases between. The CDR3 sequence: CASSLSFGEAFF. CDR3 bases: TGTGCCAGCAGCTTATCTTTTGGTGAAGCTTTCTTT. The complete variable domain, with remaining parts taken from reference TRBV11-2 and TRBJ1-1, reads EAGVAQSPRYKIIEKRQSVAFWCNPISGHATLYWYQQILGQGPKLLIQFQNNGVVDDSQLPKDRFSAERLKGVDSTLKIQPAKLEDSAVYLCASSLSFGEAFFGQGTRLTVV.

This clonotype was seen repeatedly, ten times or more. V and J are TRBV6-5 and TRBJ2-7; D is uncertain. The germline CDR1 and CDR2 sequences are MNHEY and SVGAGI. The CDR3 is 13 amino acids. Trimming removed 0 bases from V and 7 bases from J, with 10 bases in between. The DNA for the CDR3 is TGTGCCAGCAGTTACTCCTTGTTCGGGGAGCAGTACTTC. It translates to CASSYSLFGEQYF.

In its sample, this clonotype was seen many times. The CDR3 sequence is CAWTMEGVSTEAFF. Here the CDR3 DNA reads TGTGCCTGGACTATGGAGGGGGTTAGCACTGAAGCTTTCTTT. The chain uses TRBV30 and TRBJ1-1; a possible D gene is TRBD1 (6 bases). The CDR3 runs to 14 residues. CDR1 and CDR2 from the germline V gene are GTSNPN and SVGIG (reference sequence). Trimming removed 4 bases at V and 4 bases at J, with 16 bases between.

This clonotype showed up just a few times. This chain uses TRBV7-2 with TRBJ1-6; maybe TRBD1 (6 bases). Germline V CDR1 and CDR2: SGHTA, FQGNSA. V lost 4 bases and J lost 5, with 9 bases in between. The CDR3 loop spans 14 amino acids. This CDR3 reads CASSSWTDNSPLHF. CDR3 in DNA: TGTGCCAGCAGCTCTTGGACAGATAATTCACCCCTCCACTTT.

The table lists this clonotype with a few counts. V is TRBV7-2 and J is TRBJ2-1; D is unresolved. Germline-derived CDR1 and CDR2 are SGHTA and FQGNSA. The length of the CDR3 is 16 residues. The ends were cut back, 1 base at V and 9 bases at J, with 19 bases in the middle. As DNA, the CDR3 is TGTGCCAGCAGCTTAGAGTTGGGGTCAGGTAGAAGTGAGCAGTTCTTC. This encodes CASSLELGSGRSEQFF.

As regards this clonotype: A junction end diverges from the germline sequence, so it may reflect a read error. The V call is TRBV7-2, the J call TRBJ1-2; TRBD1 matches at 8 bases. Germline V gives CDR1 SGHTA, CDR2 FQGNSA. The CDR3 contains 14 residues. CDR3 coding DNA: TGTGCCAGCAGCACCCGACAGGGGAACTATGGCTGCACCTTC. It is translated as CASSTRQGNYGCTF.

This clonotype was found many times. A read error may be the cause here, since a much bigger clone is one base away. The chain links TRBV29-1 to TRBJ2-7; TRBD1 is a possible D gene (6 bases). Germline V gene lookup returns CDR1 SQVTM and CDR2 ANQGSEA. Trimming removed 7 bases from V and 4 bases from J, with 23 bases in between. CDR3 length equals 15 residues. The CDR3 region is CSAVRLSGQGYEQYF. CDR3 coding DNA: TGCAGCGCTGTCCGTCTAAGTGGGCAGGGGTACGAGCAGTACTTC.